The rows below give T cell receptor beta chains drawn from one sample of a study of T cell responses to AZD1222 COVID-19 vaccine. The protocol was immunoSEQ multiplex PCR, while the TCRdb copy is restricted to in-frame clones and leaves out a portion. The top ten clones hold 20% to 25% of a sample with over 35,000 clones, around 77% of them seen once. Source: peripheral blood, taken 28 days after the second dose of the MenACWY control vaccine. These TCRs come from an adult who received the MenACWY meningococcal vaccine as a control. The CDR3 runs from the conserved cysteine through the conserved F or W. The D gene is left open where the match is weak. Clone size is given for some rows only: seen once, a few or many times, or a class if the clone is expanded.

v_call,j_call,d_call,clone_size,cdr3_nt,cdr3_aa
TRBV19,TRBJ2-1,.,.,TGTGCCAGTAGTACCCTCGGACAGTTGGGTGAGCAGTTCTTC,CASSTLGQLGEQFF
TRBV29-1,TRBJ1-1,.,.,TGCAGCGTTGCCCTGAACACTGAAGCTTTCTTT,CSVALNTEAFF
TRBV9,TRBJ2-7,TRBD1,.,TGTGCCAGCAGCGTAGAGGGGACAGGGACATCCTACGAGCAGTACTTC,CASSVEGTGTSYEQYF
TRBV19,TRBJ1-1,TRBD1,few,TGTGCCAGTTTAGCCCCTAGGACAGGGACTGAAGCTTTCTTT,CASLAPRTGTEAFF
TRBV12-5,TRBJ2-2,.,.,TGTGCTAGCGGATCAGGGACCGGGGAGCTGTTTTTT,CASGSGTGELFF
TRBV2,TRBJ2-5,.,.,TGTGCCAGCAGTGAAGACAGGCTAGCGCGGGAGACCCAGTACTTC,CASSEDRLARETQYF
TRBV7-2,TRBJ1-5,.,.,TGTGCCAGCAGCTTATGGGGGGGGGATCAGCCCCAGCATTTT,CASSLWGGDQPQHF
TRBV15,TRBJ1-6,.,.,TGTGCCACCAGCAGAGGAAAGAATATAGACTCACCCCTCCACTTT,CATSRGKNIDSPLHF
TRBV3-1/TRBV3-2,TRBJ2-5,.,.,TGTGCCAGCAGCCAAAATCTACAGCAAGAGACCCAGTACTTC,CASSQNLQQETQYF
TRBV28,TRBJ1-3,.,once,TGTGCCAGCAGTACGGACGTACAGAGCTCTGGAAACACCATATATTTT,CASSTDVQSSGNTIYF